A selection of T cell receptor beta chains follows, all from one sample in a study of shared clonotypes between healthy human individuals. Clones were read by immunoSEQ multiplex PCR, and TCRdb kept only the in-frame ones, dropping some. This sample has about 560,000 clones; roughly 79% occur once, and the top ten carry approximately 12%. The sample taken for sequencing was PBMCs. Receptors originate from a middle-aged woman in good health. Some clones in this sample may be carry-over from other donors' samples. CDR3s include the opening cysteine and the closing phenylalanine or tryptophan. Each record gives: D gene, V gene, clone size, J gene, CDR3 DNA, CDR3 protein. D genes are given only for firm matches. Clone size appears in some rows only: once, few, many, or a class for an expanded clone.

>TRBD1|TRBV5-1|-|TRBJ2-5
TGCGCCAGCAGCTTGGAGTCAGGGGGCGCGGAGACCCAGTACTTC
CASSLESGGAETQYF
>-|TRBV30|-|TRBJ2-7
TGTGCCTGGAGTGAGGGGTCCCCCTACGAGCAGTACTTC
CAWSEGSPYEQYF
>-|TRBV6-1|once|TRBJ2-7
TGTGCCAGCAGTGATGTGGCAGGGGACTACGAGCAGTACTTC
CASSDVAGDYEQYF
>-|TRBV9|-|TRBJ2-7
TGTGCCAGCAGCGTAGCTGAAACCTACGAGCAGTACTTC
CASSVAETYEQYF
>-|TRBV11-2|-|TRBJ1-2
TGTGCCAGCAGTCCACACCCGTCAAACTATGGCTACACCTTC
CASSPHPSNYGYTF
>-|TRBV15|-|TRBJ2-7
TGTGCCACCAGCTTGCGGGACGGTTCCTACGAGCAGTACTTC
CATSLRDGSYEQYF
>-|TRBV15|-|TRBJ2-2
TGTGCCACCAGAACGGAGAGCACCGGGGAGCTGTTTTTT
CATRTESTGELFF
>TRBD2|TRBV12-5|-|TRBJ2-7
TGTGCTAGTGGTTTGGTCCAAAGATGGCGGGAGGGGGCCTACGAGCAGTACTTC
CASGLVQRWREGAYEQYF
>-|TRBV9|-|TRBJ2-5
TGTGCCAGCAGCCCTTGGGGCGATGAGACCCAGTACTTC
CASSPWGDETQYF
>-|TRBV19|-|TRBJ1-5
TGTGCCAGTAGTCAAGCACTCGGGGGAAATCAGCCCCAGCATTTT
CASSQALGGNQPQHF
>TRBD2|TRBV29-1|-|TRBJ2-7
TGCAGCGCCCTTAGCGGGAGGACCCCTCCCGAGCAGTACTTC
CSALSGRTPPEQYF
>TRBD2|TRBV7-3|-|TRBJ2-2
TGTGCCAGCGGGGAGGGCCCGAACACCGGGGAGCTGTTTTTT
CASGEGPNTGELFF
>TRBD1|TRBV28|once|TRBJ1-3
TGTGCCAGCACCCTTACAACAGGGGGGGGAAACACCATATATTTT
CASTLTTGGGNTIYF
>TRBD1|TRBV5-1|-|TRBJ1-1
TGCGCCAGCAGCTCGGGACAGGTGAACACTGAAGCTTTCTTT
CASSSGQVNTEAFF
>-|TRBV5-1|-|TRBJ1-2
TGCGCCAGCAGCTCGGACCCGGGCTATGGCTACACCTTC
CASSSDPGYGYTF
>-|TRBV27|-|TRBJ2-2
TGTGCCAGCAGTTTGACGGGAACCGGGGAGCTGTTTTTT
CASSLTGTGELFF
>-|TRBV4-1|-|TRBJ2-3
TGCGCCAGCAGCCAGTACGCAGGGGCCACAGATACGCAGTATTTT
CASSQYAGATDTQYF
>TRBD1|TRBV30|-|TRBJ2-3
TGTGCCTGGCCCCGACAGGGAGATACGCAGTATTTT
CAWPRQGDTQYF
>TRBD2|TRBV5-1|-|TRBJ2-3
TGCGCCAGCAGCTTAAGCGCAGCGGGAGCGGCAGATACGCAGTATTTT
CASSLSAAGAADTQYF
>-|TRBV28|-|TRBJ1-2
TGTGCCAGCAGTTTAACTGTTAACTATGGCTACACCTTC
CASSLTVNYGYTF
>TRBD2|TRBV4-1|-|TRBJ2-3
TGCGCCAGCAGCCAAGGGCTAGCGGGAGGAGGGATGGATACGCAGTATTTT
CASSQGLAGGGMDTQYF
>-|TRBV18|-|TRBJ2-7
TGTGCCAGCTCACCCGACATGTGGGGACAAGGCCCCTACGAGCAGTACTTC
CASSPDMWGQGPYEQYF
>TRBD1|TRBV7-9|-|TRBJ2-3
TGTGCCAGCAGCTTAGTCGGACAGGCCACAGATACGCAGTATTTT
CASSLVGQATDTQYF
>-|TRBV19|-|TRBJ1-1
TGTGCCAGTACTCCTACCCCAGGACACGAAACGAGAGAAGCTTTCTTT
CASTPTPGHETREAFF
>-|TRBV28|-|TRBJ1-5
TGTGCCAGCAGTTTCATAGGTCAGCCCCAGCATTTT
CASSFIGQPQHF
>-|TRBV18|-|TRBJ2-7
TGTGCCAGCTCTCCCGGGACGGCCAGCTCCTACGAGCAGTACTTC
CASSPGTASSYEQYF
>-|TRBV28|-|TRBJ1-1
TGTGCCTCAACATTGAACACTGAAGCTTTCTTT
CASTLNTEAFF
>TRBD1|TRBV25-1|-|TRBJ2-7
TGTGCCAGCTGGGACAGCCTCTACGAGCAGTACTTC
CASWDSLYEQYF
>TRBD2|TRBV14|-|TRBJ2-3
TGTGCCAGCAGCCAAGTTGGCCTAGCGGGACTTACAGATACGCAGTATTTT
CASSQVGLAGLTDTQYF
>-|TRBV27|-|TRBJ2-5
TGTGCCAGCAGTTTCACAGGGAGAGAGACCCAGTACTTC
CASSFTGRETQYF
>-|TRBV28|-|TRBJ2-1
TGTGCCAGCAGTTCCAAATTGTTCTACAATGAGCAGTTCTTC
CASSSKLFYNEQFF
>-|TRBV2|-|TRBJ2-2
TGTGCCAGCCACCGGGACACTAACACCGGGGAGCTGTTTTTT
CASHRDTNTGELFF
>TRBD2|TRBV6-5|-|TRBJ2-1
TGTGCCAGCAGCATACTAGCGGGAAGCAATGAGCAGTTCTTC
CASSILAGSNEQFF
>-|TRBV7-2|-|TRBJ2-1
TGTGCCAGCAGCTTAGGGAGAGCATATGAGCAGTTCTTC
CASSLGRAYEQFF
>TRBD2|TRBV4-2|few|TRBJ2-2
TGTGCCAGCAGCCAAGGGGAGCGGGAAACGAACACCGGGGAGCTGTTTTTT
CASSQGERETNTGELFF
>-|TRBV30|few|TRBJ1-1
TGTGCCTGGAGTAAGGGGGGGAACACTGAAGCTTTCTTT
CAWSKGGNTEAFF
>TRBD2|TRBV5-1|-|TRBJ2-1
TGCGCCAGCAGCGGGGAGCGGGAGGTAGGCAATGAGCAGTTCTTC
CASSGEREVGNEQFF
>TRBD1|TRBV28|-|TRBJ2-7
TGTGCCAGCGGGACAGGGTTCTACGAGCAGTACTTC
CASGTGFYEQYF
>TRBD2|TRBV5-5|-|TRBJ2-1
TGTGCCAGCAGCACCGGACTAGGACTAGCGAATGAGCAGTTCTTC
CASSTGLGLANEQFF
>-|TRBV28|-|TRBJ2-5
TGTGCCAGCAGTACTAGCCCCAAGCAAGAGACCCAGTACTTC
CASSTSPKQETQYF
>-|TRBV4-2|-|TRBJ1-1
TGTGCCAGCAGCCAAGATGCCCTCGGAGAAGCTTTCTTT
CASSQDALGEAFF
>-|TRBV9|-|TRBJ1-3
TGTGCCAGCAGCGTAGACGGGGGGGTTGCTGGAAACACCATATATTTT
CASSVDGGVAGNTIYF
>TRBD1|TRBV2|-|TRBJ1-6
TGTGCCAGCAGTCCAGCAGGGGGCGCGTATTCACCCCTCCACTTT
CASSPAGGAYSPLHF
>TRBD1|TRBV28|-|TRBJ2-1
TGTGCCAGCAGTACGCGGACAGGGTATCGTACGATTTCGGTCTACAATGAGCAGTTCTTC
CASSTRTGYRTISVYNEQFF
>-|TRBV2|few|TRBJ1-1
TGTGCCAGCAGTCCATTGGGGACCGCAAACACTGAAGCTTTCTTT
CASSPLGTANTEAFF
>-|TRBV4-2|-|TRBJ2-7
TGTGCCAGCAGCCAAATCGGGACCTACGAGCAGTACTTC
CASSQIGTYEQYF
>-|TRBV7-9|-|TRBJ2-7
TGTGCCAGCAGCTCAGACAGGTCCGGATCCGAGCAGTACTTC
CASSSDRSGSEQYF
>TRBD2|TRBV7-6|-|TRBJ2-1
TGTGCCAGCAGCCTGAGCGGGAGCTCCTACAATGAGCAGTTCTTC
CASSLSGSSYNEQFF
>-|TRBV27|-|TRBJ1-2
TGTGCCAGCAGCTCCCCCCGGGACGGGAACTATGGCTACACCTTC
CASSSPRDGNYGYTF
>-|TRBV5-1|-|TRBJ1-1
TGCGCCAGCAGCTTAGGACCGAGCCCTGCAGCTTTCTTT
CASSLGPSPAAFF
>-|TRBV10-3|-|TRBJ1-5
TGTGCCATCAGTGAGGGGGGGAAGCCCCAGCATTTT
CAISEGGKPQHF
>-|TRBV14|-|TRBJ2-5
TGTGCCAGCAGCCAGTTGTTAGATGGAGAGACCCAGTACTTC
CASSQLLDGETQYF
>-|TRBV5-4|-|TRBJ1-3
TGTGCCAGCAGCTTGGGTACCGGGACGAGAAACACCATATGTTTT
CASSLGTGTRNTICF
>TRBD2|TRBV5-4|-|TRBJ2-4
TGTGCCAGCAGCTTGGCCGGGGGGGTCGGCAAAAACATTCAGTACTTC
CASSLAGGVGKNIQYF
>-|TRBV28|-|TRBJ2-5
TGTGCCAGCAGTTTCCGCTGGTACCAAGAGACCCAGTACTTC
CASSFRWYQETQYF
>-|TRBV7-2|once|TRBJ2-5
TGTGCCAGCAGCTTGCCAGCGAACCAAGAGACCCAGTACTTC
CASSLPANQETQYF
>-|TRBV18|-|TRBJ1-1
TGTGCCAGCTCACCCCGGGCTTTGGGGCTCAACACTGAAGCTTTCTTT
CASSPRALGLNTEAFF
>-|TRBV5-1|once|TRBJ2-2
TGCGCCAGCAGCTTGGACAGGGCCCACACCGGGGAGCTGTTTTTT
CASSLDRAHTGELFF
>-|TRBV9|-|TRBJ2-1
TGTGCCAGCAGCGTAGTGTCGGGGGTCTCCTACAATGAGCAGTTCTTC
CASSVVSGVSYNEQFF